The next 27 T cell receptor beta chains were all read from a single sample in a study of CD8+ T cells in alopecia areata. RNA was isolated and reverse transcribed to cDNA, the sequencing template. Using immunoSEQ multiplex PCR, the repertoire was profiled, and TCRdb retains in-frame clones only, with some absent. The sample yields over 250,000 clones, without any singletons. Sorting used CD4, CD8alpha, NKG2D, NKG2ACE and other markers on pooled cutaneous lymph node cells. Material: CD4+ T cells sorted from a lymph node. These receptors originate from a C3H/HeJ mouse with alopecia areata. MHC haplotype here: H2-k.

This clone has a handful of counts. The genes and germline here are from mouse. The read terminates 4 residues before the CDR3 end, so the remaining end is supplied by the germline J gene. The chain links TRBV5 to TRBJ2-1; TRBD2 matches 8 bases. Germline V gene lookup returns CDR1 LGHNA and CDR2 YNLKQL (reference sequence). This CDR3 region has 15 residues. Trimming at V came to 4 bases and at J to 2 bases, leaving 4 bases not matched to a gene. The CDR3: CASSLWGEDYAEQFF. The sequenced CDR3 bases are TGTGCCAGCAGCCTCTGGGGGGAGGACTATGCT.

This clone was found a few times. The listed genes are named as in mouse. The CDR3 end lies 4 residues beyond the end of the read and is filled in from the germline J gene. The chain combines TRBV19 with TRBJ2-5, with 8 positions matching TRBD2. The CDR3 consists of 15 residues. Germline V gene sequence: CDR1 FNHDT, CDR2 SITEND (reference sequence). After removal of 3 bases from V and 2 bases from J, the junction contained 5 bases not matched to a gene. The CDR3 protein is CASSTGGGAQDTQYF. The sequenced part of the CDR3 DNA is TGTGCCAGCAGTACGGGGGGGGGCGCCCAAGAC.

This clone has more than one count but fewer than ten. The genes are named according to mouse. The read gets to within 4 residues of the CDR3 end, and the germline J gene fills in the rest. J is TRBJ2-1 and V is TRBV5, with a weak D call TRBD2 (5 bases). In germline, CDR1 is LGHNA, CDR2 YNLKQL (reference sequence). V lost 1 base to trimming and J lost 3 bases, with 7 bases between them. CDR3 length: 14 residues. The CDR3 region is CASSQVGSYAEQFF. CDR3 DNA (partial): TGTGCCAGCAGCCAAGTGGGGTCCTATGCT.

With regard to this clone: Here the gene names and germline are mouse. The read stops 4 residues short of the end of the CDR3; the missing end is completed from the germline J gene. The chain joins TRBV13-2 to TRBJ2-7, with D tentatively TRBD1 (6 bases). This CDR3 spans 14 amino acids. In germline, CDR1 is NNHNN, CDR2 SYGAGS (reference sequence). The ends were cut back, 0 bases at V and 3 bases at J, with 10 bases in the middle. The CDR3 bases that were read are TGTGCCAGCGGTGATGCTGGACAGCTCTAT. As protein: CASGDAGQLY. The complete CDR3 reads CASGDAGQLYEQYF.

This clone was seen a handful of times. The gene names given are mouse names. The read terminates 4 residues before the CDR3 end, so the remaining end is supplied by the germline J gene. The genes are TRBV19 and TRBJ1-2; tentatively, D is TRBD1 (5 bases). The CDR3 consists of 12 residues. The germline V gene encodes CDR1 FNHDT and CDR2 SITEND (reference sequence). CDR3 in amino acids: CASPREESDYTF. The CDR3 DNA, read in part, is TGTGCCAGCCCCAGGGAGGAATCC.

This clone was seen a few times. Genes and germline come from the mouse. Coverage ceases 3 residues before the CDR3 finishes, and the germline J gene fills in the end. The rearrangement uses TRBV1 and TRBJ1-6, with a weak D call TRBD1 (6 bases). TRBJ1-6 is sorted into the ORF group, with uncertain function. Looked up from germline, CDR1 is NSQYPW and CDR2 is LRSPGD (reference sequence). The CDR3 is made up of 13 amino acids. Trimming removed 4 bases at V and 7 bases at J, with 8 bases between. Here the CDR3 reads CTCSVGQNSPLYF. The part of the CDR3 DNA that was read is TGCACCTGCAGTGTCGGACAGAATTCGCCC.

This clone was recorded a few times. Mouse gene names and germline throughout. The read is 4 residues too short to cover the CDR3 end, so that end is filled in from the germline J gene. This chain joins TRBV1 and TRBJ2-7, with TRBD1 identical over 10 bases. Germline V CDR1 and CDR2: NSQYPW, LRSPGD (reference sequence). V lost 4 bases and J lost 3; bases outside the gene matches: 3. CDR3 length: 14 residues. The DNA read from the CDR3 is TGCACCTGCAGTGGGACAGGGGGTTTCTAT. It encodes CTCSGTGGFY. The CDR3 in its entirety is CTCSGTGGFYEQYF.

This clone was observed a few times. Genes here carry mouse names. The CDR3 reads CASRGTGYYAEQFF. The CDR3 bases that were read are TGTGCCAGCAGGGGTACAGGGTACTATGCT. The chain employs TRBV14 and TRBJ2-1; a possible D gene is TRBD1 (6 bases). The read finishes 4 residues shy of the CDR3 end, and the germline J gene is used to complete it. The CDR3 is 14 amino acids. From germline, CDR1 is SGHDT and CDR2 FRDEAV. The V end lost 5 bases, the J end lost 2 bases, and 11 bases lay between the germline ends.

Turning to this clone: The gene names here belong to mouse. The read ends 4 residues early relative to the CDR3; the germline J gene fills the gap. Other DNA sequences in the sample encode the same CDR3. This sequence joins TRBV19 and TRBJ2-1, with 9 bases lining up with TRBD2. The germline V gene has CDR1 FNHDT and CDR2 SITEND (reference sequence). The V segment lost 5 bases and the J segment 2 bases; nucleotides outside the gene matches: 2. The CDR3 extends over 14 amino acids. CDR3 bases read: TGTGCCAGCAGACGACTGGGGGACTATGCT. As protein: CASRRLGDYA. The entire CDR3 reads CASRRLGDYAEQFF.

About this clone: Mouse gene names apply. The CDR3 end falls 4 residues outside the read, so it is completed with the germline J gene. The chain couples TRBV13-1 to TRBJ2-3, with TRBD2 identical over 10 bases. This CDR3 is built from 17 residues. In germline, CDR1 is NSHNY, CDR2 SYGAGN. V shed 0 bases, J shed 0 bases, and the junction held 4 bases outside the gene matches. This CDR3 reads CASSDGGLGTSAETLYF. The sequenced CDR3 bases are TGTGCCAGCAGTGATGGGGGACTGGGGACTAGTGCAGAA.

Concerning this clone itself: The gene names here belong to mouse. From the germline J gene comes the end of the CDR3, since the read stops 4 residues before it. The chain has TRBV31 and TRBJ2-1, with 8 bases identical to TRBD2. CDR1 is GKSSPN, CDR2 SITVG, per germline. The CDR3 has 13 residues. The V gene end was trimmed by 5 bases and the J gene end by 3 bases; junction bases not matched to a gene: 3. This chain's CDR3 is CAWCLGGYAEQFF. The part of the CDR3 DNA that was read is TGTGCCTGGTGCCTGGGGGGCTATGCT.

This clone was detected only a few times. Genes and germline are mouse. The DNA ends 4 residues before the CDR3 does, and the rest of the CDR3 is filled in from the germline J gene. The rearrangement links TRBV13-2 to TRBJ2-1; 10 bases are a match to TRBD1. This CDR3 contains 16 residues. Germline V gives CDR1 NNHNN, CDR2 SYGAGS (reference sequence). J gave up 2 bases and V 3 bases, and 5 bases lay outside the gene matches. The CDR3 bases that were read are TGTGCCAGCGGTGCGGGACAGGGGAGGGACTATGCT. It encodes CASGAGQGRDYA. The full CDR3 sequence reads CASGAGQGRDYAEQFF.

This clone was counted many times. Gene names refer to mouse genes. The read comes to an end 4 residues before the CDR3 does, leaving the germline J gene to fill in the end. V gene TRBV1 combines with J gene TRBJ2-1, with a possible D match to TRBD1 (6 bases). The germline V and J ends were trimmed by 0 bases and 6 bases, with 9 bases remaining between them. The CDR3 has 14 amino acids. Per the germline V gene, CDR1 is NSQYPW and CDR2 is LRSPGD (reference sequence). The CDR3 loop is CTCSADYRVAEQFF. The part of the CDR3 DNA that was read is TGCACCTGCAGTGCAGATTACAGGGTTGCT.

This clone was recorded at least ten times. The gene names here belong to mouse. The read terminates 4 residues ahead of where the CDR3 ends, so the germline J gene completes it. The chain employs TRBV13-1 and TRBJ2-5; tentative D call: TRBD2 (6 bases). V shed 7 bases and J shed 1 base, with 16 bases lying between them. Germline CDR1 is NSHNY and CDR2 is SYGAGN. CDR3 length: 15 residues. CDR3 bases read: TGTGCCAGCGGAGAACCCCGGGACTACCAAGAC. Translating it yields CASGEPRDYQD. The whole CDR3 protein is CASGEPRDYQDTQYF.

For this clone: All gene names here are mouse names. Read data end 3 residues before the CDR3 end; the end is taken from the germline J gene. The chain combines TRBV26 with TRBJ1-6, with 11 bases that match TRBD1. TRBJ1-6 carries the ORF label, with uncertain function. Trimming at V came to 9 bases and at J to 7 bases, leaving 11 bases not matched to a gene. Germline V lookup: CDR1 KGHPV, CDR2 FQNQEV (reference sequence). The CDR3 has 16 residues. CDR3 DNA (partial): TGTGCCAGGGGGACAGGGGGGTTTCTGGAGAATTCGCCC. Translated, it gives CARGTGGFLENSP. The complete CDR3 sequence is CARGTGGFLENSPLYF.

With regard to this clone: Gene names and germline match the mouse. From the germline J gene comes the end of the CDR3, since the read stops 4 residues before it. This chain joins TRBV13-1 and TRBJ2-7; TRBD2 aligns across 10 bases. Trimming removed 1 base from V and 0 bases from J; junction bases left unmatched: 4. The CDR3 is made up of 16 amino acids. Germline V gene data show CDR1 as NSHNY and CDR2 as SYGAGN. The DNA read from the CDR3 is TGTGCCAGCAGTGATCCCCTGGGGGGGCGCTCCTAT. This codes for CASSDPLGGRSY. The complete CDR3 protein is CASSDPLGGRSYEQYF.

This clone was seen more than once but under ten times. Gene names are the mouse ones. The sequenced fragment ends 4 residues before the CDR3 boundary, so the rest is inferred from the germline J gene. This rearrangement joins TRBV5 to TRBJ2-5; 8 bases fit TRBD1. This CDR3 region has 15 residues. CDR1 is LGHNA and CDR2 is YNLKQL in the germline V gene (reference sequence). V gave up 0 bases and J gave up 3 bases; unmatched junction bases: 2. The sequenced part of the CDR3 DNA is TGTGCCAGCAGCCAAGACAGGGGGCGGCAAGAC. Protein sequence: CASSQDRGRQD. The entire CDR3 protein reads CASSQDRGRQDTQYF.

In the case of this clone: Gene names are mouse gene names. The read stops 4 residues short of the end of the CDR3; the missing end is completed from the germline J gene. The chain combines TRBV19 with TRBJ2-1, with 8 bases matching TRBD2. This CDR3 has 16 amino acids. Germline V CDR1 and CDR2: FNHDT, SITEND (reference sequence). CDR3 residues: CASSTILGERWAEQFF. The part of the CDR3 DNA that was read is TGTGCCAGCAGTACCATACTGGGGGAGAGGTGGGCT.

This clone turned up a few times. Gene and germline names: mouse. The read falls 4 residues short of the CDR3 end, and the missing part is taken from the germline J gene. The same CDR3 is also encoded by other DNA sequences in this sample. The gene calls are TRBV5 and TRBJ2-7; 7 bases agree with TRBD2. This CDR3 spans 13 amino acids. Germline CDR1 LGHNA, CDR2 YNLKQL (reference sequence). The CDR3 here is CASSQAGGYEQYF. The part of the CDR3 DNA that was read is TGTGCCAGCAGCCAGGCTGGGGGTTAT.

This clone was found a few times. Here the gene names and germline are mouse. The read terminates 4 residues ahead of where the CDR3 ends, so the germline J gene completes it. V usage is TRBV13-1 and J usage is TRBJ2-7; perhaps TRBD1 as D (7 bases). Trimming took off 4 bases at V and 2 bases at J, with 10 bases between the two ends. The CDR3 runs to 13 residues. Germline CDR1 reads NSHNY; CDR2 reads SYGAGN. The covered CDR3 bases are TGTGCCAGCAGTAGGGGGCTGGCCTAT. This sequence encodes CASSRGLAY. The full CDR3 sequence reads CASSRGLAYEQYF.

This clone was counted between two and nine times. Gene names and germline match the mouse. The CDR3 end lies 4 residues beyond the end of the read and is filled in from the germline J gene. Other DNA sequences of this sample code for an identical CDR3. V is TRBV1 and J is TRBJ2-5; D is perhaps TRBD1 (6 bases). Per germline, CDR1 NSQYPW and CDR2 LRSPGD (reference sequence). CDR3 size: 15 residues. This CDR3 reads CTCSADGRGGDTQYF. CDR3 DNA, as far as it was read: TGCACCTGCAGTGCAGACGGCAGGGGAGGGGAC.

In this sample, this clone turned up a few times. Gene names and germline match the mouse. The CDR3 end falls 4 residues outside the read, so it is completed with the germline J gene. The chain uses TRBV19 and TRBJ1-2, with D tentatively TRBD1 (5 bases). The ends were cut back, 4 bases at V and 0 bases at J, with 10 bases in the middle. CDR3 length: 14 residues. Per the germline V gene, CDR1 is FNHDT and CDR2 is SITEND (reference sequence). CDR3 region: CASSRTPANSDYTF. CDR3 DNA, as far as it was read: TGTGCCAGCAGTCGGACACCTGCAAACTCC.

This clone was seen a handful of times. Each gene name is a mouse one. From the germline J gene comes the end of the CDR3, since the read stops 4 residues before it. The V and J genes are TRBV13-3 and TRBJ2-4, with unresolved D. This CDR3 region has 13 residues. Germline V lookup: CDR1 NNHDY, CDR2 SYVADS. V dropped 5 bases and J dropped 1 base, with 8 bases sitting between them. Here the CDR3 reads CASRRLGQNTLYF. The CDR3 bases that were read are TGTGCCAGCAGGAGACTTGGTCAAAAC.

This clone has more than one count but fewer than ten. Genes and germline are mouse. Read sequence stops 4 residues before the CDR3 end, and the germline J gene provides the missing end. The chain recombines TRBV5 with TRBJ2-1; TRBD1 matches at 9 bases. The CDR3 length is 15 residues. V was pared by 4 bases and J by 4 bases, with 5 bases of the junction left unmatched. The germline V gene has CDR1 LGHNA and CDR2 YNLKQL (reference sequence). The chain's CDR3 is CASSRPGQGYAEQFF. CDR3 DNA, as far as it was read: TGTGCCAGCAGCCGCCCGGGACAGGGTTATGCT.

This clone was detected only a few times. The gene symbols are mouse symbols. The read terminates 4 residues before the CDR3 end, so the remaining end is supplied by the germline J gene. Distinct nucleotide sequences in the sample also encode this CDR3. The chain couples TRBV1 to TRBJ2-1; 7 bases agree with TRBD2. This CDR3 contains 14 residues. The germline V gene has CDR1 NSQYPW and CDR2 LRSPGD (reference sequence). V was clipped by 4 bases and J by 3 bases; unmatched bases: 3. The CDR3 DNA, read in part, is TGCACCTGCAGTGGGTGGGGGGTCTATGCT. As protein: CTCSGWGVYA. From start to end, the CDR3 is CTCSGWGVYAEQFF.

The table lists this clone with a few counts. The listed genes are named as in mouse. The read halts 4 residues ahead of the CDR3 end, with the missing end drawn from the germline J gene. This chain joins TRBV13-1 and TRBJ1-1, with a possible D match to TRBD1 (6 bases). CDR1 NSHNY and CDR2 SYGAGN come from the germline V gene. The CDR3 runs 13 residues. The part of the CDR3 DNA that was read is TGTGCCAGCAGTGATTACCGGGACAAA. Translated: CASSDYRDK. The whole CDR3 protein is CASSDYRDKEVFF.

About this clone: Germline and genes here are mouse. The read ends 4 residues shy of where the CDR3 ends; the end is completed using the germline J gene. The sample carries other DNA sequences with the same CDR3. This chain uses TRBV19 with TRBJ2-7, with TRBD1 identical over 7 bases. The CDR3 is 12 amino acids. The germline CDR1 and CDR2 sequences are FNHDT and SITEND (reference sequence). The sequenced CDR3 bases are TGTGCCAGCAGTAGACAGGGTTAT. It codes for CASSRQGY. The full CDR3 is CASSRQGYEQYF. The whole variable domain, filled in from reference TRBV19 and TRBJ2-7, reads GGIITQTPKFLIGQEGQKLTLKCQQNFNHDTMYWYRQDSGKGLRLIYYSITENDLQKGDLSEGYDASREKKSSFSLTVTSAQKNEMAVFLCASSRQGYEQYFGPGTRLTVL.